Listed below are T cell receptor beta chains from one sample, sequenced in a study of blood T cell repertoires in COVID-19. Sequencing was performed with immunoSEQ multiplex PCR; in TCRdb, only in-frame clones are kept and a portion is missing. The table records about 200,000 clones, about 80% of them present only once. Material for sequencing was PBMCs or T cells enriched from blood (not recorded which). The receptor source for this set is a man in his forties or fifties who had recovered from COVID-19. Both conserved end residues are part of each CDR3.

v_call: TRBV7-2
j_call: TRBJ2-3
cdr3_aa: CASSLGQRGGTDTQYF

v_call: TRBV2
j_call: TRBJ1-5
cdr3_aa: CASTRGRENNQPQHF

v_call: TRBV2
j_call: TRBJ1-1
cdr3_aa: CASSGTGGDTEAFF

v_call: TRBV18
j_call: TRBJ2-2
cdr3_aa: CASSSWTGGAAGELFF

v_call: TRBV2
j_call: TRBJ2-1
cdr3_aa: CASRRAVAGNEQFF

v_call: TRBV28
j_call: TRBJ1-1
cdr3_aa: CASSGWTGDTEAFF

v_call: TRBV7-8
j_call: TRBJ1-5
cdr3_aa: CASSLGGQPNQPQHF

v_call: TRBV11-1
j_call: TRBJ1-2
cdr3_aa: CASSLAPGQGAYGYTF

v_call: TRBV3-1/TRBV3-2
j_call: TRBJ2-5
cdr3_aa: CASSQGLDINRGTQYF

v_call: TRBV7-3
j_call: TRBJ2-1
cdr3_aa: CASSPSGTSYNEQFF